Listed here are 29 T cell receptor beta chains from one sample, sequenced in a study of blood T cell repertoires in COVID-19. Using immunoSEQ multiplex PCR, the repertoire was profiled, and TCRdb retains in-frame clones only, with some absent. The top ten hold approximately 16% of the sample, which has approximately 150,000 clones, 60% to 85% seen once. Material for sequencing was peripheral blood. The receptors shown here come from a man aged 45-60 years with acute or convalescent COVID-19.

This clone was counted once. The rearrangement joins TRBV5-1 to TRBJ2-3; possible D gene TRBD1, 5 bases. CDR3 length: 14 amino acids. Per germline, CDR1 SGHRS and CDR2 YFSETQ. The germline V and J ends were trimmed by 7 bases and 5 bases, with 17 bases remaining between them. CDR3 in amino acids: CASAFAGWGDTQYF. In nucleotides, the CDR3 is TGCGCCAGCGCTTTCGCAGGGTGGGGAGATACGCAGTATTTT.

The CDR3 DNA is TGTGCCAGCAGTGAATCCGACCCCGGGCGAGGGAGTTCACCCCTCCACTTT. As protein: CASSESDPGRGSSPLHF. The chain has TRBV25-1 and TRBJ1-6; the D is unclear. The CDR3 consists of 17 residues. The germline V and J ends were trimmed by 1 base and 9 bases, with 19 bases remaining between them. The germline V gene encodes CDR1 MGHDK and CDR2 SYGVNS.

The chain has TRBV6-5 and TRBJ1-2; TRBD1 matches at 7 bases. The J segment lost 1 base and the V segment lost 6 bases, leaving 2 bases of the junction unmatched. Germline V gives CDR1 MNHEY, CDR2 SVGAGI. This CDR3 contains 13 residues. In DNA form, the CDR3 reads TGTGCCAGCAGATGGGACAGTAACTATGGCTACACCTTC. This sequence encodes CASRWDSNYGYTF.

The chain employs TRBV4-1 and TRBJ2-3, with D uncertain. The CDR3 is 15 residues long. Germline values: CDR1 MGHRA, CDR2 YSYEKL. Deletions cut 0 bases from V and 6 bases from J, with 13 bases between. The CDR3 spells CASSQDRGASDTQYF. The CDR3 nucleotides are TGCGCCAGCAGCCAAGATCGAGGAGCTTCTGATACGCAGTATTTT.

V and J are TRBV10-1 and TRBJ1-1, with 7 nucleotides matching TRBD1. The CDR3 spans 14 residues. Germline CDR1 is WNHNN and CDR2 is SYGVQD (reference sequence). The J segment lost 7 bases and the V segment lost 8 bases, leaving 13 bases of the junction unmatched. The CDR3 region has the DNA TGCGCCAGCCCCTCAGGGGGGAACGTTAGTGAAGCTTTCTTT. Amino acid sequence: CASPSGGNVSEAFF.

CDR3 nucleotides: TGTGCCAGTAGTATTCGGGGGGGCCGATCGCAGTTCTTC. It translates to CASSIRGGRSQFF. The V gene is TRBV19, the J gene TRBJ2-1, with 8 bases identical to TRBD2. With V trimmed by 3 bases and J by 12 bases, 7 bases remained unmatched. The CDR3 runs 13 residues. CDR1 and CDR2 from the germline V gene are LNHDA and SQIVND (reference sequence).

This clone has a single count. The J gene is TRBJ1-2, the V gene TRBV7-3; 8 nucleotides align to TRBD1. This CDR3 is 13 amino acids long. Trimming took 5 bases from V and 7 from J; bases not matched to a gene: 6. The germline CDR1 and CDR2 sequences are SGHTA and FQGTGA. CDR3 residues: CASSPGQAAGYTF. CDR3 DNA: TGTGCCAGCAGCCCGGGACAGGCGGCTGGCTACACCTTC.

The chain has TRBV12-3 or TRBV12-4 and TRBJ2-1; 9 bases align to TRBD1. This CDR3 region has 13 residues. Trimming removed 6 bases from V and 9 bases from J; junction bases left unmatched: 6. CDR3 nucleotides: TGTGCCAGCAGCCAAATACAGGGGGCTGAGCAGTTCTTC. Encoded protein: CASSQIQGAEQFF.

The rearrangement links TRBV5-4 to TRBJ2-7, with D tentatively TRBD2 (7 bases). CDR3 size: 14 residues. The V gene's germline CDR1 is SGHNT and CDR2 YYREEE (reference sequence). V gave up 1 base and J gave up 2 bases, with 10 bases separating them. The CDR3 protein is CASSLKGGPYEQYF. The CDR3 region has the DNA TGTGCCAGCAGCTTGAAGGGGGGGCCCTACGAGCAGTACTTC.

This clone was detected once. The rearrangement links TRBV5-1 to TRBJ1-1, with D tentatively TRBD1 (6 bases). The CDR3 runs to 14 residues. The ends were cut back, 0 bases at V and 9 bases at J, with 15 bases in the middle. Germline CDR1 SGHRS, CDR2 YFSETQ. The CDR3 region has the DNA TGCGCCAGCAGCTTGGCCGGGGGGGCGTATCAAGCTTTCTTT. Its protein product is CASSLAGGAYQAFF.

This rearrangement joins TRBV29-1 to TRBJ1-1, with D maybe TRBD1 (5 bases). Trimming stripped 6 bases from V and 8 bases from J, with 19 bases between. The CDR3 spans 13 residues. Germline V gene data show CDR1 as SQVTM and CDR2 as ANQGSEA. The CDR3 protein is CSVAYGMGGEAFF. The CDR3 DNA reads TGCAGCGTCGCTTATGGGATGGGGGGAGAAGCTTTCTTT.

The chain employs TRBV19 and TRBJ2-2, with TRBD2 as a possible D gene (5 bases). V lost 5 bases, J lost 2 bases, and 18 bases lay in between. This CDR3 is built from 17 residues. Germline V gene lookup returns CDR1 LNHDA and CDR2 SQIVND (reference sequence). CDR3: CASSSEVGFLNTGELFF. The CDR3 DNA reads as TGTGCCAGTAGTTCGGAGGTAGGGTTTCTCAACACCGGGGAGCTGTTTTTT.

The rearrangement joins TRBV19 to TRBJ1-1; 7 nucleotides match TRBD1. From germline, CDR1 is LNHDA and CDR2 SQIVND (reference sequence). After removal of 9 bases from V and 4 bases from J, the junction contained 2 bases not matched to a gene. CDR3 length: 11 amino acids. DNA for the CDR3: TGTGCCAGCAACAGGGGCACTGAAGCTTTCTTT. Translated: CASNRGTEAFF.

V usage is TRBV15 and J usage is TRBJ1-1; D not certain. The CDR3 contains 15 residues. CDR1 is LNHNV, CDR2 YYDKDF, per germline (reference sequence). The V gene lost 0 bases and the J gene lost 4 bases, with 12 bases spanning the gap. CDR3 DNA sequence: TGTGCCACCAGCAGAGAAGATCTCACGGTCACTGAAGCTTTCTTT. It translates to CATSREDLTVTEAFF.

The rearrangement joins TRBV5-4 to TRBJ2-2, with 10 bases matching TRBD1. V shed 2 bases, J shed 7 bases, and the junction held 8 bases outside the gene matches. Germline V gene sequence: CDR1 SGHNT, CDR2 YYREEE (reference sequence). The length of the CDR3 is 16 residues. The DNA of the CDR3 is TGTGCCAGCAGCTTATCCGGGGACAGGGGTGGCGGGGAGCTGTTTTTT. It yields the protein CASSLSGDRGGGELFF.

The V and J genes are TRBV5-1 and TRBJ1-1; D unresolved. Trimming left V 3 bases short and J 5 bases short, with 11 bases between. This CDR3 is 13 amino acids long. Per the germline V gene, CDR1 is SGHRS and CDR2 is YFSETQ. CDR3: CASSSGDFTEAFF. In DNA form, the CDR3 reads TGCGCCAGCAGCTCCGGGGATTTTACTGAAGCTTTCTTT.

The gene calls are TRBV30 and TRBJ2-1, with TRBD2 as a possible D gene (7 bases). Trimming removed 5 bases from V and 7 bases from J, with 15 bases in between. The CDR3 extends over 13 amino acids. Germline V lookup: CDR1 GTSNPN, CDR2 SVGIG (reference sequence). The CDR3 sequence is CAWLGGGLNEQFF. The CDR3 DNA is TGTGCCTGGTTGGGGGGGGGCCTTAATGAGCAGTTCTTC.

The chain joins TRBV18 to TRBJ2-2; unclear D gene. The CDR3 length is 13 residues. Trimming removed 3 bases at V and 4 bases at J, with 6 bases between. Germline assignment: CDR1 KGHSH and CDR2 LQKENI. CDR3 DNA: TGTGCCAGCTCACCTCTAAGCACCGGGGAGCTGTTTTTT. This gives the protein CASSPLSTGELFF.

This clone was counted only a few times. This rearrangement joins TRBV11-2 to TRBJ1-1; no firm D call. CDR1 is SGHAT and CDR2 is FQNNGV in the germline V gene. The CDR3 runs to 14 residues. V lost 5 bases to trimming and J lost 1 base, with 11 bases between them. CDR3 in amino acids: CASSAQRENTEAFF. Written as DNA, the CDR3 is TGTGCCAGCAGCGCACAACGGGAGAACACTGAAGCTTTCTTT.

The chain joins TRBV30 to TRBJ1-1; tentatively, D is TRBD1 (6 bases). Germline-derived CDR1 and CDR2 are GTSNPN and SVGIG (reference sequence). Trimming removed 4 bases from V and 7 bases from J, with 16 bases in between. This CDR3 comprises 13 residues. This chain's CDR3 is CAWIPGVFREAFF. Here the CDR3 DNA reads TGTGCCTGGATACCAGGGGTTTTTCGTGAAGCTTTCTTT.

V gene TRBV11-2 combines with J gene TRBJ2-7; D is perhaps TRBD2 (6 bases). This CDR3 spans 10 amino acids. CDR1 is SGHAT and CDR2 is FQNNGV in the germline V gene. The CDR3 DNA reads TGTGCCAGCAGCTTAGACAGGGAGGACGTC. Amino acid sequence: CASSLDREDV.

This chain joins TRBV4-1 and TRBJ1-2, with D unresolved. This CDR3 is built from 14 residues. Per germline, CDR1 MGHRA and CDR2 YSYEKL. The V gene lost 0 bases and the J gene lost 7 bases, with 12 bases spanning the gap. CDR3 nucleotide sequence: TGCGCCAGCAGCCAAGATGGTGCGGAGCTTGGCTACACCTTC. Its translation is CASSQDGAELGYTF.

The rearrangement uses TRBV18 and TRBJ2-1, with D perhaps TRBD1 (6 bases). The CDR3 is 16 residues long. Germline CDR1 is KGHSH and CDR2 is LQKENI. Trimming took 5 bases from V and 4 from J, leaving 18 bases between them. The CDR3 protein is CASSSNRASAYNEQFF. In nucleotides, the CDR3 is TGTGCCAGCTCATCAAACAGGGCCTCCGCATACAATGAGCAGTTCTTC.

CDR3 region: CASSQDSGGSSGNTIYF. As DNA, the CDR3 is TGTGCCAGCAGCCAAGATTCAGGGGGCTCCTCTGGAAACACCATATATTTT. This chain joins TRBV4-2 and TRBJ1-3; 8 bases agree with TRBD1. The germline gives CDR1 LGHNA, CDR2 YNFKEQ. The CDR3 totals 17 residues. Unmatched junction bases numbered 4, after V lost 0 bases and J lost 0 bases.

This chain links TRBV5-1 with TRBJ1-1; unclear D gene. Germline values: CDR1 SGHRS, CDR2 YFSETQ. The CDR3 sequence is 17 residues long. V was cut by 0 bases and J by 0 bases, with 15 bases left in between. CDR3 amino acids: CASSLGQYAQLNTEAFF. CDR3 nucleotide sequence: TGCGCCAGCAGCTTGGGTCAGTACGCCCAACTGAACACTGAAGCTTTCTTT.

This chain links TRBV27 with TRBJ1-2, with 10 positions matching TRBD1. CDR1 and CDR2 from the germline V gene are MNHEY and SMNVEV (reference sequence). Trimming at V came to 6 bases and at J to 7 bases, leaving 8 bases not matched to a gene. The CDR3 has 14 amino acids. CDR3 amino acids: CASSRDRGKGGYTF. The CDR3 region has the DNA TGTGCCAGCAGCAGGGACAGGGGAAAAGGTGGCTACACCTTC.

This sequence joins TRBV4-1 and TRBJ2-2, with D possibly TRBD1 on 5 matching bases. Trimming pared 3 bases from V and 2 bases from J, leaving 10 bases between. This CDR3 is built from 15 residues. The germline V gene has CDR1 MGHRA and CDR2 YSYEKL. The CDR3 spells CASSHDSHNTGELFF. DNA for the CDR3: TGCGCCAGCAGCCATGACAGCCACAACACCGGGGAGCTGTTTTTT.

This rearrangement joins TRBV6-5 to TRBJ1-1; D gene uncertain. V was cut by 7 bases and J by 3 bases, with 6 bases left in between. CDR3 length equals 11 residues. From germline, CDR1 is MNHEY and CDR2 SVGAGI. CDR3 DNA sequence: TGTGCCAGCAACCGGGACACTGAAGCTTTCTTT. This gives the protein CASNRDTEAFF.

This chain uses TRBV2 with TRBJ1-4, with TRBD1 matching 7 bases. The CDR3 contains 17 residues. Germline values: CDR1 SNHLY, CDR2 FYNNEI. With 5 bases clipped from V and 0 bases from J, the junction kept 9 bases outside the gene matches. CDR3 region: CASSNGQELSTNEKLFF. In nucleotides, the CDR3 is TGTGCCAGCAGTAATGGACAGGAACTCTCAACTAATGAAAAACTGTTTTTT.